Listed below are T cell receptor beta chains from one sample, sequenced in a study of T cell responses to AZD1222 COVID-19 vaccine. Profiling relied on immunoSEQ multiplex PCR, and the TCRdb table lists in-frame clones only, not all of them. The sample records 95,000 or so clones, roughly 89% being singletons. The sample consisted of peripheral blood, taken on day 0 of MenACWY control vaccination. All receptors derive from an adult in good health. CDR3s include the opening cysteine and the closing phenylalanine or tryptophan. A D gene is named only where the DNA matches it firmly. Clone size is shown for a subset of rows, as once, few, many or a class of expanded clone.

clone_size: NA
v_call: TRBV6-2/TRBV6-3
j_call: TRBJ2-5
cdr3_length: 17
d_call: TRBD2
cdr3_nt: TGTGCCAGCAGCCTCTTTACTCGGGGACTAGCTTTAGAGACCCAGTACTTC
cdr3_aa: CASSLFTRGLALETQYF

clone_size: NA
v_call: TRBV7-9
j_call: TRBJ2-3
cdr3_length: 15
d_call: NA
cdr3_nt: TGTGCCAGCAGCCAAGACGGTCTCGTGGGAGATACGCAGTATTTT
cdr3_aa: CASSQDGLVGDTQYF

clone_size: NA
v_call: TRBV4-3
j_call: TRBJ2-3
cdr3_length: 14
d_call: NA
cdr3_nt: TGCGCCAGCAGCCAAGAACTCAGCACAGATACGCAGTATTTT
cdr3_aa: CASSQELSTDTQYF

clone_size: NA
v_call: TRBV7-9
j_call: TRBJ2-7
cdr3_length: 16
d_call: NA
cdr3_nt: TGTGCCAGCAGCTTGGGCCAAGGCCTGAGCTCCTACGAGCAGTACTTC
cdr3_aa: CASSLGQGLSSYEQYF

clone_size: NA
v_call: TRBV6-5
j_call: TRBJ1-2
cdr3_length: 14
d_call: NA
cdr3_nt: TGTGCCAGCAGTTATAGGAGCGGCGGGTATGGCTACACCTTC
cdr3_aa: CASSYRSGGYGYTF

clone_size: NA
v_call: TRBV7-8
j_call: TRBJ1-6
cdr3_length: 17
d_call: NA
cdr3_nt: TGTGCCAGCAGCCCCGAAATTACGCTCGCCTATAATTCACCCCTCCACTTT
cdr3_aa: CASSPEITLAYNSPLHF

clone_size: NA
v_call: TRBV6-2/TRBV6-3
j_call: TRBJ1-5
cdr3_length: 16
d_call: TRBD1
cdr3_nt: TGTGCCAGCAGTTACGAGACAGGGAGCCCAAAAGAGCCCCAGCATTTT
cdr3_aa: CASSYETGSPKEPQHF

clone_size: NA
v_call: TRBV29-1
j_call: TRBJ1-4
cdr3_length: 13
d_call: NA
cdr3_nt: TGCAGCGTCATCGACAGACGCAATGAAAAACTGTTTTTT
cdr3_aa: CSVIDRRNEKLFF

clone_size: NA
v_call: TRBV9
j_call: TRBJ2-1
cdr3_length: 15
d_call: NA
cdr3_nt: TGTGCCAGCAGCCTCCGGGACGCAGCCTACAATGAGCAGTTCTTC
cdr3_aa: CASSLRDAAYNEQFF

clone_size: NA
v_call: TRBV7-2
j_call: TRBJ1-1
cdr3_length: 15
d_call: TRBD1
cdr3_nt: TGTGCCAGCAGCGGGAGACAGGGAATGAACACTGAAGCTTTCTTT
cdr3_aa: CASSGRQGMNTEAFF

clone_size: NA
v_call: TRBV7-2
j_call: TRBJ1-5
cdr3_length: 15
d_call: TRBD1
cdr3_nt: TGTGCCAGCAGCTTCCCAGGGGGGAAAAATCAGCCCCAGCATTTT
cdr3_aa: CASSFPGGKNQPQHF

clone_size: few
v_call: TRBV27
j_call: TRBJ1-6
cdr3_length: 14
d_call: TRBD1
cdr3_nt: TGTGCCAGCCGGCAGGGGGCAGGAAATTCACCCCTCCACTTT
cdr3_aa: CASRQGAGNSPLHF

clone_size: NA
v_call: TRBV11-2
j_call: TRBJ2-2
cdr3_length: 13
d_call: NA
cdr3_nt: TGTGCCAGCCATCGAACGAACACCGGGGAGCTGTTTTTT
cdr3_aa: CASHRTNTGELFF

clone_size: NA
v_call: TRBV4-2
j_call: TRBJ2-2
cdr3_length: 15
d_call: NA
cdr3_nt: TGTGCCAGCAGGATCTGGGACCGGCGAACCGGGGAGCTGTTTTTT
cdr3_aa: CASRIWDRRTGELFF

clone_size: NA
v_call: TRBV9
j_call: TRBJ2-1
cdr3_length: 15
d_call: NA
cdr3_nt: TGTGCCAGCAGCGTGACCGACCGACCCTACAATGAGCAGTTCTTC
cdr3_aa: CASSVTDRPYNEQFF

clone_size: NA
v_call: TRBV5-1
j_call: TRBJ1-2
cdr3_length: 15
d_call: TRBD1
cdr3_nt: TGCGCCAGCAGCTTCGGACAGGGGGGATCGAGTGGCTACACCTTC
cdr3_aa: CASSFGQGGSSGYTF

clone_size: NA
v_call: TRBV6-5
j_call: TRBJ2-6
cdr3_length: 14
d_call: NA
cdr3_nt: TGTGCCAGCACTAAACCAGGTGGGGCCAACGTCCTGACTTTC
cdr3_aa: CASTKPGGANVLTF

clone_size: NA
v_call: TRBV4-3
j_call: TRBJ2-1
cdr3_length: 15
d_call: NA
cdr3_nt: TGCGCCAGCAGCCAAGATATAAACAGGTACAATGAGCAGTTCTTC
cdr3_aa: CASSQDINRYNEQFF

clone_size: once
v_call: TRBV6-2/TRBV6-3
j_call: TRBJ2-1
cdr3_length: 13
d_call: NA
cdr3_nt: TGTGCCAGCAGTTCGAGGGTCGTAAATGAGCAGTTCTTC
cdr3_aa: CASSSRVVNEQFF

clone_size: NA
v_call: TRBV5-1
j_call: TRBJ2-7
cdr3_length: 15
d_call: TRBD1
cdr3_nt: TGCGCCAGCAGTTCGACCGGGACAGGCTCCTACGAGCAGTACTTC
cdr3_aa: CASSSTGTGSYEQYF

clone_size: NA
v_call: TRBV30
j_call: TRBJ2-1
cdr3_length: 14
d_call: NA
cdr3_nt: TGTGCCGAGGCGAGGGGGGCCGGGTACAATGAGCAGTTCTTC
cdr3_aa: CAEARGAGYNEQFF

clone_size: once
v_call: TRBV4-1
j_call: TRBJ2-3
cdr3_length: 15
d_call: NA
cdr3_nt: TGCGCCAGCAGCCAAGTTAAGGGTAGCACAGATACGCAGTATTTT
cdr3_aa: CASSQVKGSTDTQYF

clone_size: NA
v_call: TRBV7-9
j_call: TRBJ1-2
cdr3_length: 14
d_call: TRBD1
cdr3_nt: TGTGCCAGCAGCCCCCGGGACAGGGTCTATGGCTACACCTTC
cdr3_aa: CASSPRDRVYGYTF

clone_size: NA
v_call: TRBV28
j_call: TRBJ2-2
cdr3_length: 15
d_call: TRBD2
cdr3_nt: TGTGCCAGCAGTTTACCTGGGGGGGATACCGGGGAGCTGTTTTTT
cdr3_aa: CASSLPGGDTGELFF

clone_size: NA
v_call: TRBV7-2
j_call: TRBJ2-1
cdr3_length: 17
d_call: TRBD2
cdr3_nt: TGTGCCAGCAGCGAAGGCCCCGTGTTCGGGGGGACCCATGAGCAGTTCTTC
cdr3_aa: CASSEGPVFGGTHEQFF

clone_size: once
v_call: TRBV5-6
j_call: TRBJ1-2
cdr3_length: 12
d_call: NA
cdr3_nt: TGTGCCAGCAGTCGTGGCGGGAACGGCTACACCTTC
cdr3_aa: CASSRGGNGYTF

clone_size: NA
v_call: TRBV7-6
j_call: TRBJ2-1
cdr3_length: 14
d_call: TRBD2
cdr3_nt: TGTGCCAGCAGCTTGACTAGCGGGAACAATGAGCAGTTCTTC
cdr3_aa: CASSLTSGNNEQFF

clone_size: NA
v_call: TRBV6-1
j_call: TRBJ1-5
cdr3_length: 17
d_call: TRBD1
cdr3_nt: TGTGCCAGCAGCGAACTGAGGACACAGGGGATCAATCAGCCCCAGCATTTT
cdr3_aa: CASSELRTQGINQPQHF

clone_size: NA
v_call: TRBV28
j_call: TRBJ2-1
cdr3_length: 15
d_call: TRBD1
cdr3_nt: TGTGCCAGCAGTTTTTGGACAGGGGGTAGAAATGAGCAGTTCTTC
cdr3_aa: CASSFWTGGRNEQFF

clone_size: NA
v_call: TRBV27
j_call: TRBJ1-1
cdr3_length: 15
d_call: NA
cdr3_nt: TGTGCCAGCCTCCCGGGCGGGTCTCTGAACACTGAAGCTTTCTTT
cdr3_aa: CASLPGGSLNTEAFF

clone_size: NA
v_call: TRBV21-1
j_call: TRBJ1-5
cdr3_length: 16
d_call: NA
cdr3_nt: TGTGCCAGCAGCAAAGGACAGGGGAACAGCAATCAGCCCCAGCATTTT
cdr3_aa: CASSKGQGNSNQPQHF

clone_size: once
v_call: TRBV3-1/TRBV3-2
j_call: TRBJ2-1
cdr3_length: 20
d_call: TRBD2
cdr3_nt: TGTGCCAGCAGCTACGTACTTGGGACTAGCGGGGGGCATTCCTACAATGAGCAGTTCTTC
cdr3_aa: CASSYVLGTSGGHSYNEQFF

clone_size: once
v_call: TRBV24-1
j_call: TRBJ2-1
cdr3_length: 20
d_call: TRBD2
cdr3_nt: TGTGCCACCAGTGATTTGACTAGCGGGGGCGGCGGTTGGTCCTACAATGAGCAGTTCTTC
cdr3_aa: CATSDLTSGGGGWSYNEQFF

clone_size: NA
v_call: TRBV15
j_call: TRBJ1-1
cdr3_length: 13
d_call: TRBD1
cdr3_nt: TGTGCCACCAGCAGGGGACAGGGGGTTGAAGCTTTCTTT
cdr3_aa: CATSRGQGVEAFF

clone_size: NA
v_call: TRBV7-2
j_call: TRBJ1-1
cdr3_length: 12
d_call: NA
cdr3_nt: TGTGCCAGCAGCTTCGACCGATTCGAAGCTTTCTTT
cdr3_aa: CASSFDRFEAFF

clone_size: NA
v_call: TRBV19
j_call: TRBJ1-1
cdr3_length: 14
d_call: TRBD1
cdr3_nt: TGTGCCAGTGCCCGACAGGGATCGAACACTGAAGCTTTCTTT
cdr3_aa: CASARQGSNTEAFF

clone_size: NA
v_call: TRBV28
j_call: TRBJ1-2
cdr3_length: 12
d_call: NA
cdr3_nt: TGTGCCAGCAGTTTAAGGGTCGGGGGCTACACCTTC
cdr3_aa: CASSLRVGGYTF

clone_size: NA
v_call: TRBV9
j_call: TRBJ1-6
cdr3_length: 14
d_call: NA
cdr3_nt: TGTGCCAGCAGCGCAGGGATGTTAGAGTCACCCCTCCACTTT
cdr3_aa: CASSAGMLESPLHF

clone_size: NA
v_call: TRBV7-8
j_call: TRBJ1-3
cdr3_length: 15
d_call: NA
cdr3_nt: TGTGCCAGCAGCGTCAGGGGCATCTCTGGAAACACCATATATTTT
cdr3_aa: CASSVRGISGNTIYF

clone_size: NA
v_call: TRBV6-5
j_call: TRBJ1-6
cdr3_length: 15
d_call: NA
cdr3_nt: TGTGCCAGCAGTTACGACCTACGGGGCACTTCACCCCTCCACTTT
cdr3_aa: CASSYDLRGTSPLHF

clone_size: NA
v_call: TRBV7-3
j_call: TRBJ2-2
cdr3_length: 16
d_call: TRBD1
cdr3_nt: TGTGCCAGCAGCTTAAGAGGGGGCGGGTACACCGGGGAGCTGTTTTTT
cdr3_aa: CASSLRGGGYTGELFF

clone_size: NA
v_call: TRBV4-3
j_call: TRBJ2-5
cdr3_length: 14
d_call: TRBD1
cdr3_nt: TGCGCCAGCAGCCCGGGGACAGGGGAAGAGACCCAGTACTTC
cdr3_aa: CASSPGTGEETQYF

clone_size: NA
v_call: TRBV6-2/TRBV6-3
j_call: TRBJ1-6
cdr3_length: 12
d_call: NA
cdr3_nt: TGTGCCAGCAGTTATTCTCTTTCACCCCTCCACTTT
cdr3_aa: CASSYSLSPLHF

clone_size: NA
v_call: TRBV6-5
j_call: TRBJ1-1
cdr3_length: 16
d_call: NA
cdr3_nt: TGTGCCAGCAGTTACCAGGTTTTAGGTACGAACACTGAAGCTTTCTTT
cdr3_aa: CASSYQVLGTNTEAFF

clone_size: NA
v_call: TRBV7-9
j_call: TRBJ1-2
cdr3_length: 15
d_call: NA
cdr3_nt: TGTGCCAGCAGCTTACCCCTGAGCGAGCGGGGTGGCTACACCTTC
cdr3_aa: CASSLPLSERGGYTF